This T cell receptor beta chain was retrieved from a study of T cells in Graves' hyperthyroidism and ophthalmopathy. CDR3 length: 12 residues. Germline CDR1 SGHNT, CDR2 YENEEA. Between the trimmed V and J ends, which lost 5 bases and 4 bases, there was a span of 7 bases. Graves' hyperthyroidism showing no ophthalmopathy progression within 18 months was considered stable. Researchers amplified the TCR beta CDR3 regions from RNA transcripts. Carried out on the TCR CDR3, a first-round RT-PCR used the HTBI primer set. TCRdb processed the multiplex PCR reads anew with MiXCR; each CDR3 protein has one entry. This table holds about 540,000 distinct CDR3 sequences, around 46% found once.

The genes are TRBV11-3 and TRBJ2-3; no clear D gene. Sequencing was performed on peripheral blood or thyroid tissue (not recorded which). This sequence was found in a woman between 18 and 30 years old with Graves' hyperthyroidism. The CDR3 is CASSPGADTQYF. The CDR3 region has the DNA TGTGCCAGCAGCCCAGGTGCAGATACGCAGTATTTT.